The T cell receptor beta chain under discussion was sequenced for a study of blood T cell repertoires in COVID-19. Study as a whole: Acute-phase and convalescent COVID-19 samples originated in the United States, Italy and Spain.

The CDR3 covers 15 residues. The V gene lost 5 bases and the J gene lost 1 base, with 15 bases spanning the gap. Germline V gene data show CDR1 as SGHTA and CDR2 as FQGNSA. Authors' analysis steps: Cell counts per sample came from amplifying reference gene primers. Method: immunoSEQ multiplex PCR; TCRdb's copy keeps in-frame clones and lacks some. V, J and clone size are those of that table, while D and trimming were read from the DNA. Here the sample spans roughly 65,000 clones, about 74% being singletons. The V gene is TRBV7-2, the J gene TRBJ2-7; D perhaps matches TRBD2 (5 bases). Material: peripheral blood. The sequence came from a human donor in a cohort sampled during active COVID-19. This CDR3 is CASSPRVGDSYEQYF. CDR3 bases: TGTGCCAGCAGCCCAAGGGTCGGGGATTCCTACGAGCAGTACTTC.